Below are 4 T cell receptor beta chains sequenced from a single sample in a study of CD8+CD57+ T cells in acquired aplastic anemia. Profiling that covered TCR beta VDJ and CDR3 relied on genomic DNA as its template. MiXCR, applied by TCRdb to the reads, yields one record per CDR3 protein. The data show about 71,000 distinct CDR3 sequences, 45% to 55% seen once. The specimen sequenced was sorted CD4+, CD8+, or CD8+CD57+ T cells (not recorded which) from PBMCs. These receptors were collected from a human donor in good health, serving as a control.

The rearrangement links TRBV29-1 to TRBJ2-3; 8 bases match TRBD1. Trimming removed 3 bases from V and 11 bases from J; junction bases left unmatched: 13. CDR1 SQVTM and CDR2 ANQGSEA come from the germline V gene. The CDR3 runs to 14 residues. CDR3 sequence (DNA): TGCAGCGTTGACTCCGGGACAGGCGTCCAGGGGCAGTATTTT. It yields the protein CSVDSGTGVQGQYF.

This chain uses TRBV19 with TRBJ2-2, with D possibly called TRBD1 or TRBD2 (5 bases each). Germline-derived CDR1 and CDR2 are LNHDA and SQIVND (reference sequence). The V gene lost 4 bases and the J gene lost 5 bases, with 11 bases spanning the gap. CDR3 size: 14 residues. CDR3 sequence: CASSTGTETGELFF. Written as DNA, the CDR3 is TGTGCCAGTAGTACAGGGACCGAGACCGGGGAGCTGTTTTTT.

The genes are TRBV29-1 and TRBJ1-5, with 9 bases identical to TRBD1. V gave up 1 base and J gave up 3 bases; unmatched junction bases: 7. Germline V CDR1 and CDR2: SQVTM, ANQGSEA. CDR3 length: 16 residues. CDR3 sequence: CSVEVSWTGDNQPQHF. The CDR3 DNA follows: TGCAGCGTTGAAGTTTCCTGGACAGGGGACAATCAGCCCCAGCATTTT.

The chain combines TRBV11-3 with TRBJ2-1, with D hard to call. The V and J ends lost 0 bases and 8 bases respectively, with 11 bases between them. This CDR3 has 14 amino acids. Germline V gene sequence: CDR1 SGHNT, CDR2 YENEEA. The CDR3 protein is CASSLEYSFYEQFF. DNA for the CDR3: TGTGCCAGCAGCTTAGAGTACAGCTTCTATGAGCAGTTCTTC.